Following are 27 T cell receptor beta chains from one sample sequenced in a study of T cells after yellow fever vaccination. One entry per CDR3 protein, called by TCRdb with MiXCR from the 5' RACE reads. This table holds fewer than 400,000 distinct CDR3 sequences, roughly 6.2% found once. Source: PBMCs, taken 5 days after the yellow fever booster vaccination. These receptors were taken from a man aged 25-45 years who received the YFV17D yellow fever vaccine.

This clonotype was detected only a few times. CDR3 loop: CASRRGGENSPLHF. Written as DNA, the CDR3 is TGTGCCAGCCGTCGGGGCGGTGAAAATTCACCCCTCCACTTT. The chain couples TRBV9 to TRBJ1-6; the D gene is possibly TRBD1 (5 bases). Germline CDR1 is SGDLS and CDR2 is YYNGEE. The CDR3 loop spans 14 amino acids. V shed 7 bases and J shed 7 bases, with 15 bases lying between them.

This clonotype appeared many times. The chain employs TRBV5-1 and TRBJ2-3; the D gene is possibly TRBD2 (6 bases). The germline CDR1 and CDR2 sequences are SGHRS and YFSETQ. Deletions cut 4 bases from V and 2 bases from J, with 17 bases between. This CDR3 has 16 amino acids. The CDR3 nucleotides are TGCGCCAGCAGCCCTGGAGGGACGGGGGACACAGATACGCAGTATTTT. It yields the protein CASSPGGTGDTDTQYF.

The chain uses TRBV4-3 and TRBJ1-2; D possibly corresponds to TRBD1 (5 bases). The V gene's germline CDR1 is LGHNA and CDR2 YSLEER. The CDR3 runs to 14 residues. V was trimmed by 1 base and J by 8 bases, leaving 14 bases between them. Here the CDR3 reads CASSQGGTQRGYTF. The CDR3 bases are TGCGCCAGCAGCCAAGGGGGGACCCAGAGGGGCTACACCTTC.

This clonotype was counted ten times or more. The chain is built from TRBV20-1 and TRBJ1-1, with D perhaps matching TRBD1 (5 bases). The germline V gene has CDR1 DFQATT and CDR2 SNEGSKA (reference sequence). Trimming shortened V by 5 bases and J by 1 base, and 11 bases separated the two germline ends. There are 13 residues in the CDR3. The CDR3 DNA sequence: TGCAGTGCTCGGGCTACAGGGAACACTGAAGCTTTCTTT. Protein product: CSARATGNTEAFF.

This clonotype was detected a few times. The rearrangement uses TRBV7-2 and TRBJ2-7; D not certain. The CDR3 is made up of 14 amino acids. V was shortened by 1 base and J by 2 bases, with 9 bases between the two germline ends. Germline V gene sequence: CDR1 SGHTA, CDR2 FQGNSA. The CDR3 protein is CASSLEGSAYEQYF. CDR3 coding DNA: TGTGCCAGCAGCTTAGAAGGATCCGCCTACGAGCAGTACTTC.

CDR3 coding DNA: TGCGCCAGCAGCTTTCCGGACAGGGTCTTCGGCTACACCTTC. Its translation is CASSFPDRVFGYTF. The chain is built from TRBV5-1 and TRBJ1-2; the match to TRBD1 covers 8 bases. Per germline, CDR1 SGHRS and CDR2 YFSETQ. V was clipped by 2 bases and J by 8 bases; unmatched bases: 8. The CDR3 has 14 amino acids.

This clonotype was seen ten or more times. The rearrangement uses TRBV7-3 and TRBJ2-1; 9 bases are a match to TRBD1. Trimming cost V 4 bases and J 7 bases; bases outside gene matches: 8. The CDR3 loop spans 15 amino acids. The germline V gene encodes CDR1 SGHTA and CDR2 FQGTGA. The CDR3 DNA is TGTGCCAGCAGCTCCACAGGGGGCGTGAGGAATGAGCAGTTCTTC. Translation: CASSSTGGVRNEQFF.

This clonotype was seen a few times. The DNA of the CDR3 is TGTGCCAGCTCATTAAACCAGGGAAACTACAATGAGCAGTTCTTC. The encoded protein is CASSLNQGNYNEQFF. V is TRBV18 and J is TRBJ2-1; D might be TRBD1 (5 bases). Germline assignment: CDR1 KGHSH and CDR2 LQKENI. V was clipped by 5 bases and J by 3 bases, with 14 bases between them. CDR3 length: 15 residues.

This rearrangement joins TRBV4-1 to TRBJ2-4; TRBD2 aligns across 8 bases. Germline V lookup: CDR1 MGHRA, CDR2 YSYEKL. V was pared by 1 base and J by 5 bases, with 10 bases of the junction left unmatched. The CDR3 has 17 amino acids. The CDR3 sequence is CASSQGPASGRENIQYF. The DNA of the CDR3 is TGCGCCAGCAGCCAAGGTCCGGCGAGCGGGAGAGAAAACATTCAGTACTTC.

This clonotype was observed at least ten times. This sequence joins TRBV12-3 or TRBV12-4 and TRBJ2-7, with TRBD2 as a possible D gene (6 bases). The V gene lost 3 bases and the J gene lost 2 bases, with 11 bases spanning the gap. The CDR3 consists of 14 residues. The CDR3 loop is CASSFAGLTYEQYF. The CDR3 DNA reads TGTGCCAGCAGTTTCGCGGGATTAACCTACGAGCAGTACTTC.

The chain couples TRBV5-8 to TRBJ1-6; a weak D match, TRBD1 (6 bases). Germline-derived CDR1 and CDR2 are SGHTS and YDEGEE. This CDR3 comprises 14 residues. The V and J ends lost 1 base and 13 bases respectively, with 15 bases between them. CDR3 sequence: CASSLTGSLIPLHF. The CDR3 bases are TGTGCCAGCAGCTTGACAGGGAGCCTCATTCCCCTCCACTTT.

This clonotype was seen a handful of times. The V and J genes are TRBV20-1 and TRBJ2-3, with 16 nucleotides matching TRBD2. After removal of 2 bases from V and 3 bases from J, the junction contained 8 bases not matched to a gene. The CDR3 is made up of 18 amino acids. Germline V CDR1 and CDR2: DFQATT, SNEGSKA (reference sequence). The CDR3 DNA sequence: TGCAGTGCTAGATTAGGGACTAGCGGGAGGGCCGGAACAGATACGCAGTATTTT. This sequence encodes CSARLGTSGRAGTDTQYF.

This clonotype was detected many times. V usage is TRBV7-2 and J usage is TRBJ2-6; the D is unclear. The V and J ends lost 8 bases and 0 bases respectively, with 8 bases between them. Germline CDR1 is SGHTA and CDR2 is FQGNSA. The CDR3 has 14 amino acids. This CDR3 reads CASALDSGANVLTF. The DNA of the CDR3 is TGTGCCAGCGCCCTTGACTCTGGGGCCAACGTCCTGACTTTC.

The sample holds a few counts of this clonotype. The chain couples TRBV7-2 to TRBJ2-5, with 15 bases matching TRBD2. The CDR3 consists of 16 residues. The V and J ends lost 4 bases and 3 bases, in that order; junction bases with no gene match: 3. CDR1 and CDR2 (germline): SGHTA, FQGNSA. The CDR3 region is CASSSGLAGGKETQYF. CDR3 bases: TGTGCCAGCAGCTCGGGACTAGCGGGAGGCAAAGAGACCCAGTACTTC.

V gene TRBV5-4 combines with J gene TRBJ1-2; weak D call: TRBD1 (5 bases). The V end lost 2 bases, the J end lost 3 bases, and 14 bases lay between the germline ends. CDR1 is SGHNT and CDR2 is YYREEE in the germline V gene (reference sequence). This CDR3 is built from 15 residues. The CDR3 loop is CASSFGGTPYYGYTF. The CDR3 nucleotides read TGTGCCAGCAGCTTCGGGGGGACTCCTTACTATGGCTACACCTTC.

About this clonotype: Germline and junction disagree at one end, which may indicate a read error. The gene calls are TRBV7-3 and TRBJ2-1; possible D gene TRBD2, 6 bases. The CDR3 spans 14 residues. Per the germline V gene, CDR1 is SGHTA and CDR2 is FQGTGA. CDR3 DNA: TGTGCCATCAGCTTGGGGGGTAAGGGCAATGAGCAGTTCTTC. It translates to CAISLGGKGNEQFF.

This clonotype was picked up many times. The chain employs TRBV12-3 or TRBV12-4 and TRBJ2-1; a weak D match, TRBD2 (5 bases). The CDR3 runs 15 residues. Trimming cost V 3 bases and J 2 bases, with 11 bases left between them. The DNA of the CDR3 is TGTGCCAGCAGTTTGGGAGCGGCCGCCTACAATGAGCAGTTCTTC. Translation gives CASSLGAAAYNEQFF.

This clonotype has only a few counts. V is TRBV5-1 and J is TRBJ2-7; D is perhaps TRBD1 (5 bases). V was cut by 3 bases and J by 5 bases, with 15 bases left in between. Looked up from germline, CDR1 is SGHRS and CDR2 is YFSETQ. The CDR3 totals 14 residues. CDR3 DNA sequence: TGCGCCAGCAGCTGGAAGGGGCCGACCCACGAGCAGTACTTC. It encodes CASSWKGPTHEQYF.

This clonotype has a count of ten or more. The gene calls are TRBV29-1 and TRBJ1-1; 8 nucleotides agree with TRBD1. This CDR3 contains 13 residues. Germline lookup yields CDR1 SQVTM and CDR2 ANQGSEA. V trimming: 5 bases; J trimming: 3 bases; junction bases outside the gene matches: 5. CDR3 sequence (DNA): TGCAGCGTTATGGGACAGGTCGACACTGAAGCTTTCTTT. Protein product: CSVMGQVDTEAFF.

The V and J genes are TRBV7-9 and TRBJ2-5; D gene unclear. CDR3 size: 13 residues. The germline V gene encodes CDR1 SEHNR and CDR2 FQNEAQ (reference sequence). V was trimmed by 5 bases and J by 4 bases, leaving 11 bases between them. CDR3 in amino acids: CASSPSNAETQYF. For the CDR3, the DNA is TGTGCCAGCAGCCCTAGTAACGCAGAGACCCAGTACTTC. The full variable domain, its missing parts supplied by reference TRBV7-9 and TRBJ2-5, is DTGVSQNPRHKITKRGQNVTFRCDPISEHNRLYWYRQTLGQGPEFLTYFQNEAQLEKSRLLSDRFSAERPKGSFSTLEIQRTEQGDSAMYLCASSPSNAETQYFGPGTRLLVL.

Only a few counts were recorded for this clonotype. The rearrangement links TRBV19 to TRBJ2-3; 12 bases agree with TRBD2. With 6 bases clipped from V and 2 bases from J, the junction kept 3 bases outside the gene matches. The CDR3 sequence is 15 residues long. CDR1 is LNHDA, CDR2 SQIVND, per germline (reference sequence). As DNA, the CDR3 is TGTGCCAGTAGCTCTAGCGGGAGGGTCACAGATACGCAGTATTTT. Amino acid sequence: CASSSSGRVTDTQYF. Drawing the rest from reference TRBV19 and TRBJ2-3, the complete variable domain is DGGITQSPKYLFRKEGQNVTLSCEQNLNHDAMYWYRQDPGQGLRLIYYSQIVNDFQKGDIAEGYSVSREKKESFPLTVTSAQKNPTAFYLCASSSSGRVTDTQYFGPGTRLTVL.

The chain couples TRBV20-1 to TRBJ2-3; no clear D. CDR3 length equals 11 residues. Between the trimmed V and J ends, which lost 4 bases and 10 bases, there was a span of 12 bases. Germline V CDR1 and CDR2: DFQATT, SNEGSKA (reference sequence). The CDR3 spells CSAIRVTPQYF. DNA for the CDR3: TGCAGTGCTATCCGGGTCACACCGCAGTATTTT.

This clonotype was recorded at least ten times. The rearrangement uses TRBV6-5 and TRBJ2-7; 9 nucleotides line up with TRBD1. The germline V gene has CDR1 MNHEY and CDR2 SVGAGI. V was clipped by 2 bases and J by 6 bases; unmatched bases: 11. The CDR3 is 16 amino acids. The CDR3 protein is CASSYTLVGTGLEQYF. DNA for the CDR3: TGTGCCAGCAGTTACACCTTGGTCGGGACAGGGCTCGAGCAGTACTTC.

V and J are TRBV20-1 and TRBJ2-3; 7 bases are shared with TRBD2. The CDR3 has 14 residues. Trimming at V came to 2 bases and at J to 5 bases, leaving 7 bases not matched to a gene. Germline V gene data show CDR1 as DFQATT and CDR2 as SNEGSKA (reference sequence). The CDR3 reads CSARSAGALDTQYF. The CDR3 bases are TGCAGTGCTAGATCGGCGGGAGCTTTAGATACGCAGTATTTT.

This clonotype was counted many times. The gene calls are TRBV29-1 and TRBJ2-5, with D uncertain. From germline, CDR1 is SQVTM and CDR2 ANQGSEA. V lost 0 bases, J lost 1 base, and 9 bases lay in between. The CDR3 spans 14 residues. CDR3 sequence: CSVEERATQETQYF. The CDR3 DNA reads TGCAGCGTTGAAGAGCGCGCGACCCAAGAGACCCAGTACTTC.

This clonotype turned up a few times. V is TRBV6-2 or TRBV6-3 and J is TRBJ2-1; D gene uncertain. The germline V and J ends were trimmed by 7 bases and 6 bases, with 13 bases remaining between them. This CDR3 contains 13 residues. From germline, CDR1 is MNHEY and CDR2 SVGEGT. This CDR3 is CASKMTPPNEQFF. The DNA of the CDR3 is TGTGCCAGCAAAATGACACCCCCCAATGAGCAGTTCTTC.

This clonotype was observed many times. V usage is TRBV5-8 and J usage is TRBJ2-3, with TRBD2 matching over 7 bases. Germline loops: CDR1 SGHTS, CDR2 YDEGEE. The CDR3 sequence is 13 residues long. The trim removed 10 bases at V and 4 bases at J, leaving 9 bases unmatched. The CDR3 loop reads CAGGLLASDTQYF. Written as DNA, the CDR3 is TGTGCCGGGGGACTACTCGCCTCAGATACGCAGTATTTT.